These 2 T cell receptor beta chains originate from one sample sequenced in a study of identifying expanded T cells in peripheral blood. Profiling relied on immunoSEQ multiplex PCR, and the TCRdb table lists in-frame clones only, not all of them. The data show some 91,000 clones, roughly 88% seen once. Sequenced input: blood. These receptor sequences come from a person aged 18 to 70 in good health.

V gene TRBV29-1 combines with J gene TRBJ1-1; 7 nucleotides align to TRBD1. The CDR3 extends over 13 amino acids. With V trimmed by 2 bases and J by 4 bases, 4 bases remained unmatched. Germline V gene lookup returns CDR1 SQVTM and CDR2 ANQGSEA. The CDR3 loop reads CSVEKGAGTEAFF. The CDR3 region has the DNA TGCAGCGTTGAAAAGGGGGCAGGCACTGAAGCTTTCTTT.

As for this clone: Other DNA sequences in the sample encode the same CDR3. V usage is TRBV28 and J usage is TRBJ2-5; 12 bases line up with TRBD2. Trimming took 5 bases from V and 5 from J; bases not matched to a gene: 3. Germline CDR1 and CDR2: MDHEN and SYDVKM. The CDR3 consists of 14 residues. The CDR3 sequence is CASSLAGGPETQYF. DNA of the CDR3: TGTGCCAGCAGTCTAGCGGGAGGGCCGGAGACCCAGTACTTC. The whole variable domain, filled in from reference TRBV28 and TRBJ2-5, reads DVKVTQSSRYLVKRTGEKVFLECVQDMDHENMFWYRQDPGLGLRLIYFSYDVKMKEKGDIPEGYSVSREKKERFSLILESASTNQTSMYLCASSLAGGPETQYFGPGTRLLVL.